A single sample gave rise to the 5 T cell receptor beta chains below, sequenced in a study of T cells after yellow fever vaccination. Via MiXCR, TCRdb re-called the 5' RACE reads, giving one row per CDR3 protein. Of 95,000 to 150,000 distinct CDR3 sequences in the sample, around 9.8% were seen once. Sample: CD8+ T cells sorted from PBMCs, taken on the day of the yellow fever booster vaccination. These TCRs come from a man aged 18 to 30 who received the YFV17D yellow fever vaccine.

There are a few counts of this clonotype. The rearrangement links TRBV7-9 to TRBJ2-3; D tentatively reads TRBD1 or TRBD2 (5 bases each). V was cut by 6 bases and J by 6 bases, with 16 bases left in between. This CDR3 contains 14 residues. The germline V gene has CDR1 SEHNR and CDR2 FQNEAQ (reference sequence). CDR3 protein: CASRPSGGPDTQYF. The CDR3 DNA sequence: TGTGCCAGCAGGCCCTCTGGGGGACCGGATACGCAGTATTTT.

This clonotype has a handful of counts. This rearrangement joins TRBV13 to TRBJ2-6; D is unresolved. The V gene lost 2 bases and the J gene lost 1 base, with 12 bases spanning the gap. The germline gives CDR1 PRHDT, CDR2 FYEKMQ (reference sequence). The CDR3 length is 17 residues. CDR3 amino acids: CASSLILGQSGANVLTF. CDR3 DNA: TGTGCCAGCAGCTTAATCTTAGGTCAGTCTGGGGCCAACGTCCTGACTTTC.

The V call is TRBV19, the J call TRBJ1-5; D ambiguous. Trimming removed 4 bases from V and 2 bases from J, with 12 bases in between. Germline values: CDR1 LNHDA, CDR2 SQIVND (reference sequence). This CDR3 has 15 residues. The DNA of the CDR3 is TGTGCCAGTAGTACGGCGCTTTTGTGCAATCAGCCCCAGCATTTT. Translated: CASSTALLCNQPQHF.

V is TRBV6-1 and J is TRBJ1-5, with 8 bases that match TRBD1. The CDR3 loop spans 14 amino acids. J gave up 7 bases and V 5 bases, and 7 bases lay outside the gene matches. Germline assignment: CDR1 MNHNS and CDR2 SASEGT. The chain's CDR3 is CASSPTGGRQPQHF. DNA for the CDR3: TGTGCCAGCAGTCCTACAGGGGGTAGGCAGCCCCAGCATTTT.

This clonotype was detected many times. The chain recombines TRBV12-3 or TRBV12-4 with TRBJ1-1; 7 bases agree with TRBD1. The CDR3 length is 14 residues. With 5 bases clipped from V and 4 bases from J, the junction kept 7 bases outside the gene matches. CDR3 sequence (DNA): TGTGCCAGCAGTGACAGGGAGTTGGGCACTGAAGCTTTCTTT. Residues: CASSDRELGTEAFF.